This is a list of T cell receptor beta chains from one sample in a study of technical replicates of blood from several donors. Some clones are missing from TCRdb's copy, which holds only in-frame ones; the method was immunoSEQ multiplex PCR. The sample carries about 67,000 clones, 98% recorded once. The material sequenced was T cells isolated from PBMCs. These receptors originate from a human donor in good health. CDR3s include the opening cysteine and the closing phenylalanine or tryptophan.

v_gene: TRBV28; j_gene: TRBJ2-7; CDR3aa: CASISSGAGQGGEQYF
v_gene: TRBV27; j_gene: TRBJ1-2; CDR3aa: CASSLRAPGVYGYTF
v_gene: TRBV30; j_gene: TRBJ2-7; CDR3aa: CARAAGGSYEQYF
v_gene: TRBV19; j_gene: TRBJ1-2; CDR3aa: CASSIAPGGNYGYTF
v_gene: TRBV10-3; j_gene: TRBJ2-7; CDR3aa: CAISTRDSYEQYF
v_gene: TRBV5-1; j_gene: TRBJ1-2; CDR3aa: CASGVDRRMSYGYTF
v_gene: TRBV2; j_gene: TRBJ1-2; CDR3aa: CAGHSSNYGYTF
v_gene: TRBV5-1; j_gene: TRBJ2-5; CDR3aa: CASSLRLVSGETQYF
v_gene: TRBV7-2; j_gene: TRBJ2-1; CDR3aa: CASSLVQGQGPTQVF
v_gene: TRBV4-1; j_gene: TRBJ2-7; CDR3aa: CASSQARGSEQYF
v_gene: TRBV5-6; j_gene: TRBJ2-7; CDR3aa: CASSPGLDGRYYEQYF
v_gene: TRBV28; j_gene: TRBJ1-1; CDR3aa: CASSSTGGITEAFF
v_gene: TRBV5-6; j_gene: TRBJ2-7; CDR3aa: CASSLEQGARYEQYF
v_gene: TRBV25-1; j_gene: TRBJ1-4; CDR3aa: CASSEGDSPRKLFF
v_gene: TRBV7-9; j_gene: TRBJ1-5; CDR3aa: CASSQGVVAEAQHF
v_gene: TRBV6-6; j_gene: TRBJ2-5; CDR3aa: CASSDRDGVEETQYF
v_gene: TRBV6-5; j_gene: TRBJ2-1; CDR3aa: CASGQGAGIVGEQFF
v_gene: TRBV5-1; j_gene: TRBJ1-2; CDR3aa: CASSHRDRENYGYTF
v_gene: TRBV29-1; j_gene: TRBJ2-5; CDR3aa: CSVDLVDLNHWETQYF
v_gene: TRBV6-6; j_gene: TRBJ2-3; CDR3aa: CASSLGQGTDTQYF
v_gene: TRBV19; j_gene: TRBJ1-4; CDR3aa: CASSIGGGVRGKLFF
v_gene: TRBV6-5; j_gene: TRBJ2-7; CDR3aa: CASSSLAGEGEQYF
v_gene: TRBV19; j_gene: TRBJ2-7; CDR3aa: CASSAGQGTYEQYF
v_gene: TRBV19; j_gene: TRBJ1-2; CDR3aa: CASSIGVGDYGYTF
v_gene: TRBV27; j_gene: TRBJ1-1; CDR3aa: CASSRGVGTEAFF
v_gene: TRBV5-1; j_gene: TRBJ2-1; CDR3aa: CASSLSVQGLGNEQFF
v_gene: TRBV7-9; j_gene: TRBJ2-1; CDR3aa: CASSARLVGGLYNEQFF
v_gene: TRBV28; j_gene: TRBJ2-7; CDR3aa: CASTGYEQYF
v_gene: TRBV5-6; j_gene: TRBJ2-5; CDR3aa: CASSVTGVETQYF
v_gene: TRBV16; j_gene: TRBJ1-5; CDR3aa: CASSGTGVNQPQHF
v_gene: TRBV27; j_gene: TRBJ2-4; CDR3aa: CASSLSRSEGFSNIQYF
v_gene: TRBV4-1; j_gene: TRBJ2-2; CDR3aa: CASSQGTVVGRGTGELFF
v_gene: TRBV18; j_gene: TRBJ1-6; CDR3aa: CASSLKREKRSNSPLHF
v_gene: TRBV6-5; j_gene: TRBJ1-5; CDR3aa: CASTRGGGQPQHF
v_gene: TRBV6-5; j_gene: TRBJ1-2; CDR3aa: CASSYSGQGYGYTF
v_gene: TRBV28; j_gene: TRBJ1-5; CDR3aa: CASSHLAEISNQPQHF
v_gene: TRBV5-1; j_gene: TRBJ1-1; CDR3aa: CASSLQALNTEAFF
v_gene: TRBV5-4; j_gene: TRBJ2-2; CDR3aa: CASRQGQGPPTGELFF
v_gene: TRBV6-1; j_gene: TRBJ2-3; CDR3aa: CASSVRTLADTQYF
v_gene: TRBV6-5; j_gene: TRBJ2-3; CDR3aa: CASMRGGTDTQYF
v_gene: TRBV5-4; j_gene: TRBJ1-6; CDR3aa: CASSFQTARSSPLHF
v_gene: TRBV6-1; j_gene: TRBJ1-1; CDR3aa: CASSRGTPNTEAFF
v_gene: TRBV7-9; j_gene: TRBJ1-1; CDR3aa: CASSLVALNTEAFF
v_gene: TRBV27; j_gene: TRBJ1-5; CDR3aa: CASSLSPHRGQPQHF
v_gene: TRBV29-1; j_gene: TRBJ1-2; CDR3aa: CSVEERTANYGYTF
v_gene: TRBV19; j_gene: TRBJ1-4; CDR3aa: CASSQYRGQGNEKLFF
v_gene: TRBV29-1; j_gene: TRBJ1-1; CDR3aa: CSVEEVRGRNTEAFF
v_gene: TRBV15; j_gene: TRBJ1-4; CDR3aa: CATSARRGEREKLFF
v_gene: TRBV6-1; j_gene: TRBJ2-7; CDR3aa: CASSEGQGLNYEQYF
v_gene: TRBV10-3; j_gene: TRBJ2-5; CDR3aa: CAISDTGGETQYF
v_gene: TRBV5-4; j_gene: TRBJ2-3; CDR3aa: CASSPDRGVQYF
v_gene: TRBV5-4; j_gene: TRBJ2-3; CDR3aa: CASSPRLAGTSDTQYF
v_gene: TRBV4-1; j_gene: TRBJ2-5; CDR3aa: CASSQGLVRETQYF